This TCR beta chain was profiled in a study of CD8+CD57+ T cells in acquired aplastic anemia. Study context: Sorted CD4+ and CD8+ cells yielded around 3.2 ug of DNA on average. Study outcomes and limitations: Levels of CD8+ Simpson's diversity were not significantly distinct in patients versus controls.

It was genomic DNA that served as the template for profiling TCR beta VDJ and CDR3. TCRdb fed the reads into MiXCR, producing one record per CDR3 protein. The repertoire includes about 170,000 distinct CDR3 sequences, just under 65% of them detected once, and less than 55% sits in the top ten. The CDR3 is 15 residues long. The germline V gene encodes CDR1 DFQATT and CDR2 SNEGSKA (reference sequence). V was pared by 3 bases and J by 0 bases, with 5 bases of the junction left unmatched. This clonotype was recorded at least ten times. As yet, its antigen is unknown. This receptor was obtained from a human donor in good health. This chain links TRBV20-1 with TRBJ2-1; 7 nucleotides line up with TRBD2. Sequencing used sorted CD4+, CD8+, or CD8+CD57+ T cells (not recorded which) from PBMCs. The chain's CDR3 is CSAREAGSSYNEQFF. DNA for the CDR3: TGCAGTGCTAGGGAAGCGGGAAGCTCCTACAATGAGCAGTTCTTC.